This T cell receptor beta chain was documented in a study of cytomegalovirus exposure and HLA in healthy donors (dated by TCRdb to the late 2010s). With respect to the entire study: According to an earlier analysis of 587 of the donors, roughly 180 million T cells yielded roughly 110 million unique TCR beta sequences and less than 300 Gb of sequence data. A handful of DR-DQ haplotypes were treated as single units for association and clustering because of strong linkage in the cohort. A later genetic analysis took genome-wide SNP genotypes for about three fifths of the 666 donors and used that subset as a discovery cohort. Every repertoire in the discovery cohort had been generated on one and the same sequencing platform. Donor age, sex, ethnicity and CMV serostatus were compiled alongside the repertoire data. Rather than drawing on any new phenotypic data, the later analysis identified candidate immune exposures from TCR beta sequences and the way those sequences occurred across donors. The study used immunosequencing to profile the T cell repertoires of more than 650 subjects and linked those repertoires to cytomegalovirus serostatus. To predict cytomegalovirus infection status, the study combined high-throughput TCR immunosequencing, statistical association of individual TCRs with disease status, and machine learning. The study was designed to test whether signatures of past pathogen exposure could be identified by cataloging public T cell receptors. Among approximately 370 genotyped donors of the cohort, an average of approximately 240,000 unique TCR beta nucleotide sequences was sequenced per donor, of which about 19% were non-productive. In addition to the first cohort of approximately 650 subjects, a separate validation cohort of approximately 130 different subjects was used. Of the 300 to 500 genotyped donors, less than 90% were placed in the genetic ancestry cluster associated with self-reported Caucasian donors. Class I and class II HLA loci were covered by the typing at four-digit resolution. To study patterns of TCR occurrence, a later analysis re-analyzed previously published TCR beta repertoires from 666 donors and added high-resolution HLA genotyping. In an earlier analysis of roughly 600 of the donors, high-throughput TCR beta sequencing was used to judge whether each TCR beta V gene segment behaved as functional or pseudogenic. The number of donors typed differed by locus, with roughly 629-640 for A, B, C, DRB1 and DQB1, approximately 500 for DQA1, 606 for DPA1, and 400 to 490 for DPB1. Approximately 300 gigabases of sequencing data and around 88 million unique TCR sequences made up an early release that covered over 550 HLA-typed donors. Study-level results and caveats: A cluster of highly shared sequence variants was judged likely to represent a technical artifact of the sequencing pipeline. A later analysis found that HLA-associated TCR beta chains were more clonally expanded and had lower generation probabilities than equally common non-associated chains. Linkage disequilibrium might explain the correlated functional status among segregating V segments, but an unknown experimental factor could not be excluded. Some IMGT-functional V segments, including TRBV6-2 and TRBV6-3, could not be told apart with the 87-base-pair reads, so those segments were excluded. When HLA alleles, especially DR and DQ, strongly co-occurred, TCR associations were difficult to assign to individual alleles. In a later genetic analysis, fewer N-insertions in productive TCRs were reported among donors in an Asian-associated ancestry cluster than the roughly 700-donor mean. A further reported finding was that TCR beta sequences accurately predicted the HLA-A and HLA-B alleles for most subjects in the first cohort. A later analysis associated 16,951 TCR beta sequences with specific HLA alleles at a false discovery rate of 0.05. According to the authors, the approach could potentially be generalized to other disease states and immunological phenotypes. While some public TCRs were present in many individuals, most TCR sequences turned up only very rarely across donors. Broadly in line with IMGT annotations, most TCR beta V segments showed up in productive rearrangements about 87% or about 30% of the time in an earlier analysis of several hundred of the donors. The study listed approximately 150 TCR beta chains as associated with cytomegalovirus. Immune exposure information for the cohort was limited to CMV serostatus. A later analysis found that TCR association rates varied across HLA loci, with DRB1 alleles showing the most associated TCRs and HLA-C alleles the fewest. The earlier analysis of about 600 of the donors excluded 15 to 20 rarely observed V segments, including chromosome 9 orphons, because counts were too low. In this cohort, only TCR beta chains were sequenced, and detectable features were limited by the absence of alpha or paired-chain data. In a later analysis, several top co-occurrence clusters were reported to appear linked to parvovirus B19, influenza, CMV and Epstein-Barr virus. HLA typing was unavailable for some donors at each locus, so association tests used only the typed subset. In a later genetic analysis, a missense DCLRE1C variant was associated with V-gene and J-gene trimming of TCR beta chains, and the association was replicated in an independent cohort. In vitro tests confirmed that a few of the cytomegalovirus-associated TCR beta chains recognize cytomegalovirus antigens. In both the original and validation cohorts, the classifier was reported to diagnose cytomegalovirus status with high specificity and sensitivity. Roughly uniform sequencing depth across donors was assumed in presence/absence analyses, although this assumption may not hold. A later analysis found that most CMV-associated TCR beta chains appeared HLA-restricted, with HLA associations seemingly driven largely by CMV exposure.

The receptor library was made with the immunoSEQ multiplex PCR assay. For the multiplex PCR, a mixture combining 60 forward primers for TCR Vbeta segments and 13 reverse primers for TCR Jbeta segments was used. Amplification of the CDR3 region of rearranged TCR beta genes was performed with a multiplex PCR assay on genomic DNA. The Illumina HiSeq System was used to sequence the amplified TCR beta libraries as 87-base-pair reads. The source study handled its data this way. Across the 600 to 700 repertoires, a later analysis counted 80 million or so unique TCR beta chains, around 11 million of which were shared by at least two donors. To remove PCR and sequencing errors, raw reads were error-corrected and collapsed into unique sequences using a nearest-neighbor algorithm that merged closely related sequences. Alignment of CDR3 sequences to IMGT reference sequences was used to assign V, D and J gene segments. For a sequence to be retained, a match of at least six nucleotides was required to both a V gene segment and a J gene segment. Rearrangements were classified as productive when the CDR3 lacked stop codons and remained in frame with V and J, and all other rearrangements were classified as non-productive. CDR3 was defined according to IMGT convention as the region running from the second conserved V-encoded cysteine to the conserved J-encoded phenylalanine. The earlier analysis of a few hundred of the donors excluded sequences that lacked an unambiguous match to a single V gene segment. In an earlier analysis of 587 of the donors, V segments were called functional above 56.7% productive rearrangements and were called segregating when the between-donor standard deviation exceeded 5%. A statistical classification framework was built for diagnosing cytomegalovirus status from the catalog of TCR beta chain sequences. V and J gene assignment, in a later analysis, came from comparing TCR nucleotide sequences with IMGT/GENE-DB human TR gene sequences. In a later analysis, CDR3 sequences and most-parsimonious VDJ recombination scenarios were assigned using the TCRdist pipeline. A later analysis defined each TCR beta chain by its CDR3 amino acid sequence plus V-gene family, and excluded reads lacking a unique V-gene family. As a way to deal with suspected cross-contamination and a sequencing artifact, a later analysis dropped roughly 620 nucleotide sequences that were highly shared and had low generation probability. A later analysis calculated a clonal expansion index for each public chain from normalized within-repertoire ranks of inferred template counts. In a later analysis, generation probabilities were computed using a VDJ recombination model fitted to out-of-frame rearrangements, and the results were checked against IGoR. In a later analysis, hypergeometric tests were used to score TCR-TCR, TCR-HLA and TCR-CMV co-occurrence, with a repertoire-size bias correction applied to TCR pairs. A later analysis estimated false discovery rates by permuting HLA or CMV assignments 20 times. In a later analysis, co-occurring TCRs were grouped using DBSCAN, and TCRdist sequence similarity was added for clustering within HLA-allele-positive subsets. Co-occurrence clustering excluded repertoires with fewer than 30,000 or more than 120,000 public chains, plus five with anomalous nucleotide sharing. Sourced from immuneACCESS, this table was stored by TCRdb with only in-frame sequences that have V and J called. A share of the clones is absent; for the studies checked, an unresolved V gene accounts for under half, and the remainder has no known explanation. Clone size and the V and J calls come from that table; the DNA yielded D and trimming. The sample table lists roughly 230,000 clones, nearly 95% of them with a count of one. The ten largest clonotypes hold 1.7% of the sample.

The cohort consisted of some 730 healthy bone marrow donors. All cohort members were sampled while nominally healthy, although unrecorded immune exposures were likely present. The donor tested CMV seronegative, placing the donor among the 350 or so seronegative members of the cohort. A peripheral blood sample was provided by each donor, and peripheral blood mononuclear cells were used for TCR beta sequencing. Genomic DNA was extracted from the blood cell samples with the Qiagen DNeasy Blood Extraction Kit. Concerning this clone: What this receptor recognizes is not known. Per-nucleotide qualities are absent, and no much larger clonotype sits a single base away.

The V end loses 8 bases and the J end loses 7 bases, and a stretch of 15 bases separates them. CDR1 and CDR2, per the germline V gene, are SQVTM and ANQGSEA. There are 12 amino acids in the CDR3, from cysteine to phenylalanine inclusive. The sequence is cut down to CDR3 DNA, 36 bases in frame from base 1. The V and J segments used are TRBV29-1 and TRBJ2-4; TRBD2 might be the D gene, on 5 matching bases. The source is a girl aged 2 to 10 in good health and CMV-seronegative. The material sequenced was PBMCs. The CDR3 reads CSFVPSGNIQYF. The DNA sequence reads TGCAGCTTCGTCCCCTCGGGGAACATTCAGTACTTC.